Listed below are T cell receptor beta chains from one sample, sequenced in a study of blood T cell repertoires in COVID-19. Data came from immunoSEQ multiplex PCR; TCRdb stores just in-frame clones and leaves some out. This sample has around 260,000 clones, with about nine tenths found just once. Source material: peripheral blood. The receptor source for this set is a man aged 60 to 75 who had recovered from COVID-19. Each CDR3 is given with its conserved first and last residue. The order of the fields is CDR3 DNA, CDR3 protein, V gene, J gene, clone size, D gene. D genes are given only for firm matches. Where a row states a size, it is once, few, many or the class of an expanded clone; other rows omit it.

TGTGCCAGCAGTGAAGCCTATCTAATGACAGGGAACACCGGGGAGCTGTTTTTT,CASSEAYLMTGNTGELFF,TRBV6-1,TRBJ2-2,NA,NA
TGTGCCAGCTCAATAGGCAGGGGCTACGAGCAGTACTTC,CASSIGRGYEQYF,TRBV18,TRBJ2-7,few,NA
TGTGCCAGCATCATAGATACTAGCTCTCGGGAGCAGTTCTTC,CASIIDTSSREQFF,TRBV5-4,TRBJ2-1,NA,NA
TGTGCCAGTAGTATAGGGGGCGGTACGCAGTATTTT,CASSIGGGTQYF,TRBV19,TRBJ2-3,NA,NA
TGTGCCAGCAGCGCGTTGAGGGTCACAGATACGCAGTATTTT,CASSALRVTDTQYF,TRBV5-5,TRBJ2-3,NA,NA
TGTGCCACCAGCAGGGGACAGGGGAATGAAAAACTGTTTTTT,CATSRGQGNEKLFF,TRBV15,TRBJ1-4,NA,TRBD1
TGTGCCAGCAGCACGGACAGGGGGCATGGCTACACCTTC,CASSTDRGHGYTF,TRBV9,TRBJ1-2,NA,TRBD1
TGTGCCTCCGGACAGAATCAGCCCCAGCATTTT,CASGQNQPQHF,TRBV19,TRBJ1-5,few,NA
TGCGCCAGCAGCCTGAGACAGGGGGCTAGGCACGAGCAGTACTTC,CASSLRQGARHEQYF,TRBV5-1,TRBJ2-7,NA,TRBD1
TGTGCCATTGAAAACAGGGGGCGTTCAGATGGCTACACCTTC,CAIENRGRSDGYTF,TRBV2,TRBJ1-2,NA,TRBD1
TGTGCCAGCAGCCCGGGACTAGCGGGGGCCCGCACAGATACGCAGTATTTT,CASSPGLAGARTDTQYF,TRBV7-9,TRBJ2-3,NA,TRBD2
TGTGCCAGCAGCTTCGTAGACAGGGGGCCAGGGAATGAGCAGTTCTTC,CASSFVDRGPGNEQFF,TRBV7-2,TRBJ2-1,NA,TRBD1
TGTGCCAGCAGCAACCCTTGGCAGGAAGAGACCCAGTACTTC,CASSNPWQEETQYF,TRBV21-1,TRBJ2-5,NA,NA
TGTGCCAGCAGCATGACGGCAGGGGCGGGCACTGAAGCTTTCTTT,CASSMTAGAGTEAFF,TRBV9,TRBJ1-1,NA,NA
TGCAGTGCTAGTGACGGGGGGTTCACAGATACGCAGTATTTT,CSASDGGFTDTQYF,TRBV20-1,TRBJ2-3,once,TRBD2
TGTGCCAGCAGCCCGAAGACAGGGGGAAATCAGCCCCAGCATTTT,CASSPKTGGNQPQHF,TRBV3-1/TRBV3-2,TRBJ1-5,once,TRBD1
TGTGCCAGCTCACCAAGACAGGCCTACCAAGAGACCCAGTACTTC,CASSPRQAYQETQYF,TRBV18,TRBJ2-5,once,NA
TGTGCCAGCAGCTCCCTGGGGGGTGAGCAGTTCTTC,CASSSLGGEQFF,TRBV7-2,TRBJ2-1,NA,NA
TGTGCCAGCAGTCCTAGCGGGGTGAACACCGGGGAGCTGTTTTTT,CASSPSGVNTGELFF,TRBV7-6,TRBJ2-2,NA,TRBD2
TGTGCCAGCAGGCGACAGGGGGCAGCCGGAAACACCATATATTTT,CASRRQGAAGNTIYF,TRBV2,TRBJ1-3,few,TRBD1
TGTGCCAGCAGTTACTCAGGGGCAGGGCGCAATGAAAAACTGTTTTTT,CASSYSGAGRNEKLFF,TRBV6-5,TRBJ1-4,NA,NA
NA,CASSVGEGALRAF,TRBV9,TRBJ1-2,once,NA
TGTGCCAGCAGCGTAGCGGGACAGGGAAATTCGGATGAGCAGTTCTTC,CASSVAGQGNSDEQFF,TRBV11-3,TRBJ2-1,NA,NA
TGTGCCAGCAGCCAAGTCACGGGGTTTTCACCCCTCCACTTT,CASSQVTGFSPLHF,TRBV3-1/TRBV3-2,TRBJ1-6,NA,NA
TGTGCCAGCAGCGGACTAGCGGGGGGGCGTGGAGATACGCAGTATTTT,CASSGLAGGRGDTQYF,TRBV7-6,TRBJ2-3,once,TRBD2
TGTGCCAGCAGTTTACAGGGGGCAAACACCGGGGAGCTGTTTTTT,CASSLQGANTGELFF,TRBV6-5,TRBJ2-2,once,TRBD1
TGTGCCAGCAGCGTAGACGGGACTAGCCTGAGTGAGCAGTTCTTC,CASSVDGTSLSEQFF,TRBV9,TRBJ2-1,few,TRBD2
TGCGCCAGCACACGACAGGGGAATTCTAATGAAAAACTGTTTTTT,CASTRQGNSNEKLFF,TRBV5-1,TRBJ1-4,NA,TRBD1
TGTGCCAGCAGTTTTAAGGGGTTGTGGACTGAAGCTTTCTTT,CASSFKGLWTEAFF,TRBV27,TRBJ1-1,NA,NA
TGTGCCAGCAGTTTAACCGGGACAGGGAATTCAGCCCTCTTC,CASSLTGTGNSALF,TRBV27,TRBJ2-7,once,TRBD1
TGTGCCAGCAGCCCCCGACAGGGCGCTGAAGCTTTCTTT,CASSPRQGAEAFF,TRBV2,TRBJ1-1,once,TRBD1
TGTGCCAGCAGCTTAGTAGCGGGGGGGCCCTATGAGCAGTTCTTC,CASSLVAGGPYEQFF,TRBV7-9,TRBJ2-1,once,TRBD2
TGTGCCAGCAGCGAGGAGGCGGAGAATTCACCCCTCCACTTT,CASSEEAENSPLHF,TRBV9,TRBJ1-6,NA,NA
TGTGCCAGCAGTCCCGGGACAGGGGACTTCACAGATACGCAGTATTTT,CASSPGTGDFTDTQYF,TRBV27,TRBJ2-3,NA,TRBD1
TGTGCCAGCAGCTTCCAGACAGGGATCCAAGAGACCCAGTACTTC,CASSFQTGIQETQYF,TRBV7-2,TRBJ2-5,NA,TRBD1